This T cell receptor (beta chain) was captured in a study of blood T cells in healthy people across ages. Between the trimmed V and J ends, which lost 4 bases and 1 base, there was a span of 14 bases. The CDR3 has 15 residues. Germline CDR1 is KGHSH and CDR2 is LQKENI. It was with a sample-barcoded 5' primer and a J-beta primer mix that a second PCR of roughly 7 to 12 cycles was run. Each CDR3 protein is one row after TCRdb ran MiXCR on the 5' RACE reads. The sample holds some 1.7 million distinct CDR3 sequences, approximately 30% seen once. The sample holds many counts of this clonotype. This receptor was taken from a woman aged 30 to 39 in good health. Sequencing was done on a sample of blood. The chain has TRBV18 and TRBJ2-7; D might be TRBD2 (5 bases). CDR3 residues: CASSQAQADSYEQYF. In DNA, the CDR3 is TGTGCCAGCTCACAGGCACAAGCGGATTCCTACGAGCAGTACTTC. Using reference TRBV18 and TRBJ2-7 for the parts outside the CDR3, the full variable domain is NAGVMQNPRHLVRRRGQEARLRCSPMKGHSHVYWYRQLPEEGLKFMVYLQKENIIDESGMPKERFSAEFPKEGPSILRIQQVVRGDSAAYFCASSQAQADSYEQYFGPGTRLTVT.